Sequencing of this T cell receptor beta chain was carried out in a study of shared T cell receptors in the human thymus. Sequencing was performed with immunoSEQ multiplex PCR; in TCRdb, only in-frame clones are kept and a portion is missing. The sample consists of hundreds of thousands of clones, 88% of them appearing once. The CDR3 totals 17 residues. Trimming took off 4 bases at V and 8 bases at J, with 25 bases between the two ends. In germline, CDR1 is SGDLS, CDR2 YYNGEE. The data were also submitted as part of a second study, on human thymus T cells.

The receptor comes from a boy younger than two with a congenital heart defect. The sequenced material came from thymocytes. This chain joins TRBV9 and TRBJ2-1, with D possibly TRBD2 on 5 matching bases. The CDR3 protein is CASSPPESRGPRDEQFF. In DNA, the CDR3 is TGTGCCAGCAGCCCTCCCGAGTCGCGAGGGCCGAGGGATGAGCAGTTCTTC.